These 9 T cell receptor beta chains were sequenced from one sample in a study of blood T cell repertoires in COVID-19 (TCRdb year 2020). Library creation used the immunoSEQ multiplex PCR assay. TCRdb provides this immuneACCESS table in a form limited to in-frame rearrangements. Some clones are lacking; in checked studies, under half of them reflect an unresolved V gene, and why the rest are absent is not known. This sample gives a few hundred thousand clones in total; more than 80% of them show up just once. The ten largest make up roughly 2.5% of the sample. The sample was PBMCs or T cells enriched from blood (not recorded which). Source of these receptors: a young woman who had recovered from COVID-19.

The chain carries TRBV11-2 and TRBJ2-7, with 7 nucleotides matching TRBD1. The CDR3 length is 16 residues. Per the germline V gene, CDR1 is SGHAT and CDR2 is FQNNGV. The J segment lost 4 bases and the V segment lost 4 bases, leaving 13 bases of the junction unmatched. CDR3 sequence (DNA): TGTGCCAGCAGCTCGTACCGAGGGGGCCCTTCATACGAGCAGTACTTC. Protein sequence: CASSSYRGGPSYEQYF.

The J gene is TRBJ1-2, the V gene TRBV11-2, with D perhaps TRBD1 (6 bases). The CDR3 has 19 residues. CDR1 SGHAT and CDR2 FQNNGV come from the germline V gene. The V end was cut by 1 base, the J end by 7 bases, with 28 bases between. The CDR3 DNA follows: TGTGCCAGCAGCTTAGCCTATATTGAAGATCGGACAGAAGATCTTGGCTACACCTTC. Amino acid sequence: CASSLAYIEDRTEDLGYTF.

The CDR3 region is CASSSPQGRLETQYF. The CDR3 region has the DNA TGTGCCAGCAGCTCACCACAGGGGCGGTTGGAGACCCAGTACTTC. The rearrangement joins TRBV7-9 to TRBJ2-5; TRBD1 matches at 7 bases. Germline CDR1 SEHNR, CDR2 FQNEAQ (reference sequence). CDR3 length: 15 residues. With V trimmed by 4 bases and J by 5 bases, 10 bases remained unmatched.

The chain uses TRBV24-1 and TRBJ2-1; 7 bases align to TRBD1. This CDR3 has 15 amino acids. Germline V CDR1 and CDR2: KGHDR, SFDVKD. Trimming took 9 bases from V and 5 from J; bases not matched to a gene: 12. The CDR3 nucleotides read TGTGCCACCGAGGCGTATAAGGGGGCCGACAATGAGCAGTTCTTC. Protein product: CATEAYKGADNEQFF.

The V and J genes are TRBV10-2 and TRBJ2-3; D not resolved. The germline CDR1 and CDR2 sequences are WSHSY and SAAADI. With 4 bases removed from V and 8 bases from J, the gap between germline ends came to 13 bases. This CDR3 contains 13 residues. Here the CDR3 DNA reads TGCGCCAGCAGTGCCGTTGGTTCAGGTACGCAGTATTTT. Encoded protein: CASSAVGSGTQYF.

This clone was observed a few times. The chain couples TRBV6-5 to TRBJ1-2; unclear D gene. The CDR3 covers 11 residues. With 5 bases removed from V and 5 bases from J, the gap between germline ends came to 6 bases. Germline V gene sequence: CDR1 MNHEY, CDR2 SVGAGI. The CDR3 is CASSNSYGYTF. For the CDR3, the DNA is TGTGCCAGCAGTAATTCATATGGCTACACCTTC.

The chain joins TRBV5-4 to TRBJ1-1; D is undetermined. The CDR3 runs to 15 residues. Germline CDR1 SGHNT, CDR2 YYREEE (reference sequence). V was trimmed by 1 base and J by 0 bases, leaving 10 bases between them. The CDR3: CASSLSLAVNTEAFF. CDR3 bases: TGTGCCAGCAGCTTGTCTCTGGCGGTGAACACTGAAGCTTTCTTT.

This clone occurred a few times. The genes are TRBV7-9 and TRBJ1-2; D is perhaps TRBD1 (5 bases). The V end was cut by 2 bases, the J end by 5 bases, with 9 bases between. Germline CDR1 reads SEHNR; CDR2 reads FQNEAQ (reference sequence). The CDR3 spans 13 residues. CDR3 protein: CASSLPGLYGYTF. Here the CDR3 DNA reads TGTGCCAGCAGCTTACCAGGGCTGTATGGCTACACCTTC. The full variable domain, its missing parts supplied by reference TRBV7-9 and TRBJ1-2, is DTGVSQNPRHKITKRGQNVTFRCDPISEHNRLYWYRQTLGQGPEFLTYFQNEAQLEKSRLLSDRFSAERPKGSFSTLEIQRTEQGDSAMYLCASSLPGLYGYTFGSGTRLTVV.

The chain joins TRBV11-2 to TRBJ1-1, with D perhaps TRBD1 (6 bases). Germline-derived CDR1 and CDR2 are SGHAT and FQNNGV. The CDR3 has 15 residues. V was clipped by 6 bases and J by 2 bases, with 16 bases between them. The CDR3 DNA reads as TGTGCCAGCAGACCTGAGACAGGCCGTAACACTGAAGCTTTCTTT. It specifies CASRPETGRNTEAFF.